These 5 T cell receptor beta chains originate from one sample sequenced in a study of T cells in Graves' hyperthyroidism and ophthalmopathy. Amplification targeted TCR beta CDR3 regions from RNA transcripts. The HTBI primer set served for first-round RT-PCR of the TCR CDR3. TCRdb independently ran MiXCR on the multiplex PCR reads; one entry per CDR3 protein. Found here are a few hundred thousand distinct CDR3 sequences, 15% to 19% of them singletons; the top ten hold under 8%. The sample was blood. The receptors were sampled from a woman in her thirties with Graves' hyperthyroidism.

This clonotype was counted a few times. J is TRBJ2-7 and V is TRBV5-4, with D perhaps matching TRBD2 (6 bases). This CDR3 contains 14 residues. Germline CDR1 reads SGHNT; CDR2 reads YYREEE (reference sequence). V was trimmed by 1 base and J by 6 bases, leaving 14 bases between them. The CDR3 nucleotides are TGTGCCAGCAGCTTGCCAGGGTCAGCGGGCGAGCAGTACTTC. Residues: CASSLPGSAGEQYF.

Only a few counts were recorded for this clonotype. This rearrangement joins TRBV20-1 to TRBJ2-7; 14 bases are shared with TRBD2. V lost 5 bases, J lost 5 bases, and 11 bases stayed unmatched. Germline CDR1 is DFQATT and CDR2 is SNEGSKA (reference sequence). The CDR3 extends over 16 amino acids. The CDR3 coding sequence is TGCAGTGCTTCCCCACCGGGACTAGCGGGAGATAACGAGCAGTACTTC. It encodes CSASPPGLAGDNEQYF.

The sample holds many counts of this clonotype. The chain has TRBV27 and TRBJ2-1, with 12 bases identical to TRBD2. The CDR3 runs to 15 residues. Unmatched junction bases numbered 9, after V lost 6 bases and J lost 9 bases. Per the germline V gene, CDR1 is MNHEY and CDR2 is SMNVEV (reference sequence). In nucleotides, the CDR3 is TGTGCCAGCAGCCTCACTAGCGGGAGGTTCAGTGAGCAGTTCTTC. Encoded protein: CASSLTSGRFSEQFF.

This clonotype was recorded at least ten times. The chain is built from TRBV7-3 and TRBJ2-7, with 7 bases fitting TRBD2. The CDR3 spans 16 residues. V lost 5 bases and J lost 0; bases outside the gene matches: 10. CDR1 and CDR2 (germline): SGHTA, FQGTGA. The CDR3 protein is CASSPDSSGHSYEQYF. Written as DNA, the CDR3 is TGTGCCAGCAGCCCAGACTCTAGCGGCCACTCCTACGAGCAGTACTTC.

The chain links TRBV24-1 to TRBJ2-3, with 7 bases lining up with TRBD1. The CDR3 extends over 15 amino acids. Germline lookup yields CDR1 KGHDR and CDR2 SFDVKD. The junction had 8 bases not matched to a gene; V was cut back by 5 bases and J by 4 bases. The CDR3 nucleotides are TGTGCCACCAGTGGAGAAGGACAGGTAGCAGATACGCAGTATTTT. It translates to CATSGEGQVADTQYF.